This record covers a single TCR beta chain. Here immunoSEQ multiplex PCR was the method, and the copy in TCRdb shows in-frame clones only, minus some. This table holds hundreds of thousands of clones, 77% found once. The data derive from a study of shared clonotypes between healthy human individuals. V lost 5 bases and J lost 3, with 20 bases in between. This CDR3 has 16 residues. The V gene's germline CDR1 is MNHEY and CDR2 SMNVEV (reference sequence). This rearrangement joins TRBV27 to TRBJ2-7; D is perhaps TRBD1 (6 bases). The sequenced sample was PBMCs. This TCR was recovered from a woman in her thirties or forties in good health. Some clones in this sample may be carry-over from other donors' samples. CDR3 in amino acids: CASSPLLPTGFYEQYF. Here the CDR3 DNA reads TGTGCCAGCAGTCCCCTTCTCCCCACAGGGTTCTACGAGCAGTACTTC.